The 32 T cell receptor beta chains given below trace back to one sample, sequenced in a study of blood T cell repertoires in COVID-19. Some clones are missing from TCRdb's copy, which holds only in-frame ones; the method was immunoSEQ multiplex PCR. The sample holds 100,000 to 150,000 clones, roughly 89% seen once. The material sequenced was peripheral blood. Receptors were obtained from a man between 60 and 70 years old with COVID-19, enrolled during active disease.

This rearrangement joins TRBV9 to TRBJ2-3; D is perhaps TRBD1 (6 bases). V lost 0 bases and J 5 bases, leaving 13 bases between the germline ends. The CDR3 runs to 15 residues. In germline, CDR1 is SGDLS, CDR2 YYNGEE. The CDR3, as DNA: TGTGCCAGCAGCGTAGATTTCAGGGGTGGAGATACGCAGTATTTT. Encoded protein: CASSVDFRGGDTQYF.

The CDR3 here is CASSQGLVGGPKDTQYF. The CDR3 nucleotides are TGCGCCAGCAGCCAGGGGTTAGTGGGGGGGCCTAAAGATACGCAGTATTTT. J is TRBJ2-3 and V is TRBV4-1; tentatively, D is TRBD2 (7 bases). Trimming removed 3 bases at V and 5 bases at J, with 21 bases between. The germline V gene has CDR1 MGHRA and CDR2 YSYEKL. The CDR3 has 17 residues.

The J gene is TRBJ1-2, the V gene TRBV27; D is unclear. This CDR3 has 13 amino acids. Germline loops: CDR1 MNHEY, CDR2 SMNVEV (reference sequence). Trimming pared 0 bases from V and 4 bases from J, leaving 6 bases between. CDR3: CASSLSPGYGYTF. The CDR3 DNA is TGTGCCAGCAGTTTATCGCCCGGCTATGGCTACACCTTC.

The chain employs TRBV11-2 and TRBJ2-1; D is possibly TRBD1 (6 bases). CDR3 length equals 15 residues. Germline-derived CDR1 and CDR2 are SGHAT and FQNNGV. Trimming took off 4 bases at V and 2 bases at J, with 12 bases between the two ends. The CDR3 DNA reads TGTGCCAGCAGCTGGGGCAGGGGACCCTACAATGAGCAGTTCTTC. It encodes CASSWGRGPYNEQFF.

This clone has only a few counts. This chain joins TRBV7-2 and TRBJ2-1; a weak D match, TRBD2 (5 bases). CDR1 is SGHTA, CDR2 FQGNSA, per germline. The CDR3 is 15 amino acids. The V gene lost 3 bases and the J gene lost 5 bases, with 14 bases spanning the gap. CDR3 sequence (DNA): TGTGCCAGCAGCTTGGATCGACTACTTCACAATGAGCAGTTCTTC. This sequence encodes CASSLDRLLHNEQFF.

The genes are TRBV29-1 and TRBJ1-3; tentative D call: TRBD1 (6 bases). Trimming took off 1 base at V and 8 bases at J, with 27 bases between the two ends. The CDR3 is made up of 18 amino acids. Looked up from germline, CDR1 is SQVTM and CDR2 is ANQGSEA. The CDR3 coding sequence is TGCAGCGTTGAAGCCCAACAGGGACGGTGGGGTCTGTCAGACACCATATATTTT. It is translated as CSVEAQQGRWGLSDTIYF.

The rearrangement uses TRBV30 and TRBJ1-4; TRBD1 is a possible D gene (6 bases). The CDR3 spans 13 residues. The V gene's germline CDR1 is GTSNPN and CDR2 SVGIG (reference sequence). The V gene lost 1 base and the J gene lost 5 bases, with 8 bases spanning the gap. In nucleotides, the CDR3 is TGTGCCTGGAGTGGACAGGACAATGAAAAACTGTTTTTT. Translated, it gives CAWSGQDNEKLFF. Supplemented by reference TRBV30 and TRBJ1-4, the full variable domain reads SQTIHQWPATLVQPVGSPLSLECTVEGTSNPNLYWYRQAAGRGLQLLFYSVGIGQISSEVPQNLSASRPQDRQFILSSKKLLLSDSGFYLCAWSGQDNEKLFFGSGTQLSVL.

The chain recombines TRBV13 with TRBJ1-2, with a weak D call TRBD1 (6 bases). Germline CDR1 is PRHDT and CDR2 is FYEKMQ (reference sequence). This CDR3 comprises 14 residues. The V and J ends lost 3 bases and 6 bases respectively, with 14 bases between them. Written as DNA, the CDR3 is TGTGCCAGCAGCTTGGACAGACGACCTAATGGCTACACCTTC. Protein sequence: CASSLDRRPNGYTF.

V usage is TRBV19 and J usage is TRBJ2-3; 14 nucleotides agree with TRBD2. CDR1 and CDR2 from the germline V gene are LNHDA and SQIVND (reference sequence). V trimming: 4 bases; J trimming: 8 bases; junction bases outside the gene matches: 14. This CDR3 is 18 amino acids long. The CDR3 is CASSTPGTSGGVSGTQYF. Here the CDR3 DNA reads TGTGCCAGTAGTACCCCCGGGACTAGCGGGGGAGTATCGGGTACGCAGTATTTT.

The rearrangement joins TRBV14 to TRBJ1-1; tentative D call: TRBD1 (5 bases). Trimming stripped 3 bases from V and 1 base from J, with 15 bases between. The V gene's germline CDR1 is SGHDN and CDR2 FVKESK. The CDR3 is 16 amino acids. CDR3 region: CASSQGLFSPNTEAFF. CDR3 DNA sequence: TGTGCCAGCAGCCAGGGACTCTTCTCGCCGAACACTGAAGCTTTCTTT.

V gene TRBV28 combines with J gene TRBJ2-7, with a possible D match to TRBD2 (6 bases). Germline CDR1 is MDHEN and CDR2 is SYDVKM. V lost 7 bases and J 2 bases, leaving 15 bases between the germline ends. The CDR3 consists of 14 residues. CDR3 residues: CASNYPGGTYEQYF. The DNA for the CDR3 is TGTGCCAGCAACTACCCGGGCGGGACCTACGAGCAGTACTTC.

This chain connects TRBV19 to TRBJ2-7, with TRBD2 matching 9 bases. Per the germline V gene, CDR1 is LNHDA and CDR2 is SQIVND (reference sequence). The CDR3 runs 15 residues. The J segment lost 0 bases and the V segment lost 5 bases, leaving 5 bases of the junction unmatched. The chain's CDR3 is CASSLSGGDSYEQYF. The DNA for the CDR3 is TGTGCCAGTAGTCTTAGCGGGGGCGACTCCTACGAGCAGTACTTC.

V gene TRBV7-2 combines with J gene TRBJ1-2; 8 bases align to TRBD1. J lost 4 bases, V lost 5 bases, and 6 bases had no gene match. Germline-derived CDR1 and CDR2 are SGHTA and FQGNSA. The CDR3 loop spans 14 amino acids. DNA of the CDR3: TGTGCCAGCAGCGCGCGGACAGGGTTCTATGGCTACACCTTC. Protein product: CASSARTGFYGYTF.

The chain uses TRBV19 and TRBJ1-2, with a possible D match to TRBD1 (5 bases). The germline gives CDR1 LNHDA, CDR2 SQIVND (reference sequence). The CDR3 length is 13 residues. V was trimmed by 5 bases and J by 4 bases, leaving 11 bases between them. CDR3 region: CASSARTSYGYTF. DNA of the CDR3: TGTGCCAGTAGTGCCCGGACATCCTATGGCTACACCTTC.

This clone turned up a few times. This chain uses TRBV10-1 with TRBJ2-7; perhaps TRBD2 as D (6 bases). The CDR3 contains 16 residues. Germline V gives CDR1 WNHNN, CDR2 SYGVQD (reference sequence). V was shortened by 3 bases and J by 6 bases, with 21 bases between the two germline ends. The CDR3 DNA sequence: TGCGCCAGCAGTGATTATGGAGGGAACGGGTCTCCCGAGCAGTACTTC. This encodes CASSDYGGNGSPEQYF.

The J gene is TRBJ1-1, the V gene TRBV5-4, with 8 bases that match TRBD1. Trimming took 1 base from V and 5 from J; bases not matched to a gene: 4. The germline V gene has CDR1 SGHNT and CDR2 YYREEE (reference sequence). This CDR3 contains 14 residues. The CDR3 reads CASSLQGARTEAFF. The CDR3 nucleotides read TGTGCCAGCAGCTTGCAGGGGGCGAGGACTGAAGCTTTCTTT.

The rearrangement joins TRBV7-2 to TRBJ2-6, with 8 bases matching TRBD2. The CDR3 extends over 15 amino acids. Germline-derived CDR1 and CDR2 are SGHTA and FQGNSA. V trimming: 5 bases; J trimming: 2 bases; junction bases outside the gene matches: 2. CDR3 nucleotides: TGTGCCAGCAGCCGGGGGGGTCCTGGGGCCAACGTCCTGACTTTC. It translates to CASSRGGPGANVLTF. Complete variable domain (other parts from reference TRBV7-2 and TRBJ2-6): GAGVSQSPSNKVTEKGKDVELRCDPISGHTALYWYRQSLGQGLEFLIYFQGNSAPDKSGLPSDRFSAERTGGSVSTLTIQRTQQEDSAVYLCASSRGGPGANVLTFGAGSRLTVL.

The chain uses TRBV3-1 (or the pseudogene TRBV3-2) and TRBJ1-6; possible D gene TRBD1, 5 bases. The CDR3 has 16 residues. The ends were cut back, 0 bases at V and 10 bases at J, with 16 bases in the middle. Germline CDR1 LGHDT, CDR2 YNNKEL (reference sequence). As DNA, the CDR3 is TGTGCCAGCAGCCAAGATCTCGCAGGGCGGGGATCACCCCTCCACTTT. The encoded protein is CASSQDLAGRGSPLHF.

This sequence joins TRBV6-5 and TRBJ1-1; possibly TRBD1 for D (5 bases). Germline V gives CDR1 MNHEY, CDR2 SVGAGI. Trimming pared 4 bases from V and 0 bases from J, leaving 15 bases between. The CDR3 covers 16 residues. This CDR3 is CASSSAWGGLNTEAFF. The CDR3 region has the DNA TGTGCCAGCAGTTCCGCCTGGGGGGGTTTGAACACTGAAGCTTTCTTT.

This clone has only a few counts. The chain uses TRBV2 and TRBJ2-4; 7 bases line up with TRBD2. The CDR3 has 13 amino acids. V shed 7 bases, J shed 15 bases, and the junction held 15 bases outside the gene matches. From germline, CDR1 is SNHLY and CDR2 FYNNEI. The CDR3 DNA reads as TGTGCCAGCAACCGCTCCCCCTCTAGCGGATCGTACTTC. As protein: CASNRSPSSGSYF.

The sample holds a few counts of this clone. The chain employs TRBV7-9 and TRBJ2-7; D is unclear. CDR1 and CDR2 (germline): SEHNR, FQNEAQ (reference sequence). This CDR3 comprises 13 residues. The V end was cut by 5 bases, the J end by 4 bases, with 12 bases between. In nucleotides, the CDR3 is TGTGCCAGCAGCCGAACCGACGGGTACGAGCAGTACTTC. Its protein is CASSRTDGYEQYF.

The gene calls are TRBV4-1 and TRBJ1-5; D gene unclear. The CDR3 loop spans 14 amino acids. V was cut by 0 bases and J by 7 bases, with 10 bases left in between. Germline CDR1 is MGHRA and CDR2 is YSYEKL. The CDR3 DNA sequence: TGCGCCAGCAGCCAAGATGGCAGGTACCAGCCCCAGCATTTT. Its translation is CASSQDGRYQPQHF.

The count of this clone is one. This chain connects TRBV5-4 to TRBJ2-2, with TRBD2 as a possible D gene (7 bases). Trimming left V 1 base short and J 6 bases short, with 16 bases between. Germline CDR1 and CDR2: SGHNT and YYREEE (reference sequence). The length of the CDR3 is 16 residues. This chain's CDR3 is CASSLPKTGGAGELFF. The CDR3 coding sequence is TGTGCCAGCAGCTTGCCCAAGACGGGGGGCGCCGGGGAGCTGTTTTTT.

This chain uses TRBV5-4 with TRBJ2-7; no definite D call. Trimming took off 0 bases at V and 2 bases at J, with 12 bases between the two ends. The germline V gene encodes CDR1 SGHNT and CDR2 YYREEE (reference sequence). This CDR3 comprises 15 residues. CDR3 nucleotides: TGTGCCAGCAGCTTGGGCCTTGACAAGACCTACGAGCAGTACTTC. It is translated as CASSLGLDKTYEQYF.

The chain combines TRBV9 with TRBJ1-3; D gene ambiguous. The CDR3 length is 15 residues. Trimming pared 1 base from V and 0 bases from J, leaving 8 bases between. CDR1 is SGDLS, CDR2 YYNGEE, per germline. CDR3 residues: CASSVIPNSGNTIYF. For the CDR3, the DNA is TGTGCCAGCAGCGTAATTCCTAACTCTGGAAACACCATATATTTT.

This chain links TRBV21-1 with TRBJ1-2; the listed D gene, TRBD1, was not tested against the DNA. TRBV21-1 is shown as a pseudogene. The CDR3 sequence is 12 residues long. Here the CDR3 DNA reads TGTGCCAGCAGCACATCTAACTATGGCTACACCTTC. This gives the protein CASSTSNYGYTF.

The chain links TRBV19 to TRBJ1-6; 9 bases agree with TRBD1. Germline V gives CDR1 LNHDA, CDR2 SQIVND (reference sequence). With V trimmed by 3 bases and J by 6 bases, 3 bases remained unmatched. The CDR3 extends over 15 amino acids. The CDR3 loop is CASSIGTGSNSPLHF. CDR3 DNA sequence: TGTGCCAGTAGTATTGGGACAGGGAGTAATTCACCCCTCCACTTT.

The chain joins TRBV4-2 to TRBJ1-5; D uncertain. This CDR3 has 17 residues. From germline, CDR1 is LGHNA and CDR2 YNFKEQ. V shed 1 base and J shed 2 bases, with 15 bases lying between them. CDR3 sequence: CASSQGMLSGGNQPQHF. In nucleotides, the CDR3 is TGTGCCAGCAGCCAAGGAATGTTAAGCGGTGGCAATCAGCCCCAGCATTTT.

V and J are TRBV5-1 and TRBJ1-2; TRBD1 matches at 8 bases. J was trimmed by 3 bases and V by 2 bases; bases with no gene match: 3. Germline CDR1 reads SGHRS; CDR2 reads YFSETQ. CDR3 size: 14 residues. The CDR3 sequence is CASSFRGQDYGYTF. DNA for the CDR3: TGCGCCAGCAGCTTTAGGGGACAGGACTATGGCTACACCTTC.

This clone came up once. A junction boundary mismatches the germline segment, possibly from a read error. The V call is TRBV6-6, the J call TRBJ1-2; D not resolved. Germline assignment: CDR1 MNHNY and CDR2 SVGAGI (reference sequence). CDR3 length equals 11 residues. CDR3 sequence reads: CASSYSNQVDF. The CDR3 coding sequence is TGTGCCAGCAGTTACTCGAATCAGGTAGACTTC.

The CDR3 bases are TGCGCCAGCAGCTTGGAACTGGGGCAAGGGGCCAACGTCCTGACTTTC. It codes for CASSLELGQGANVLTF. This sequence joins TRBV5-1 and TRBJ2-6; TRBD1 might be the D (5 bases). The CDR3 spans 16 residues. CDR1 and CDR2 from the germline V gene are SGHRS and YFSETQ. The germline V and J ends were trimmed by 0 bases and 4 bases, with 11 bases remaining between them.

The chain has TRBV10-3 and TRBJ2-2; 7 bases align to TRBD1. The CDR3 runs 18 residues. Germline V lookup: CDR1 ENHRY, CDR2 SYGVKD. V trimming: 1 base; J trimming: 0 bases; junction bases outside the gene matches: 8. The CDR3 region is CAISEFSPGQPNTGELFF. CDR3 sequence (DNA): TGTGCCATCAGTGAGTTCTCCCCGGGACAGCCGAACACCGGGGAGCTGTTTTTT.